Each of the 25 T cell receptor beta chains below was sequenced from the same sample in a study of CD8 T cells in ankylosing spondylitis. From the 5' RACE reads, TCRdb called clonotypes with MiXCR, one entry per CDR3 protein. Here the sample spans about 170,000 distinct CDR3 sequences, about 16% being singletons. Sequenced material: blood, either unsorted or a sorted T cell fraction (not recorded which). All receptors derive from a male donor with ankylosing spondylitis or in good health (not recorded which).

The gene calls are TRBV2 and TRBJ2-7; the D is unclear. V was trimmed by 6 bases and J by 2 bases, leaving 20 bases between them. The V gene's germline CDR1 is SNHLY and CDR2 FYNNEI. The CDR3 is 16 residues long. Written as DNA, the CDR3 is TGTGCCAGCAGGAACCGGCTAGTGTCCTATGCCTACGAGCAGTACTTC. Translating gives CASRNRLVSYAYEQYF. The full variable domain, completed using reference TRBV2 and TRBJ2-7, is EPEVTQTPSHQVTQMGQEVILRCVPISNHLYFYWYRQILGQKVEFLVSFYNNEISEKSEIFDDQFSVERPDGSNFTLKIRSTKLEDSAMYFCASRNRLVSYAYEQYFGPGTRLTVT.

This clonotype showed up just a few times. V and J are TRBV20-1 and TRBJ2-1; D perhaps matches TRBD2 (6 bases). CDR3 length: 13 amino acids. V lost 0 bases, J lost 8 bases, and 11 bases lay in between. Germline CDR1 DFQATT, CDR2 SNEGSKA (reference sequence). The CDR3 DNA follows: TGCAGTGCTAGAGATGGGGGGACCCATGAGCAGTTCTTC. Its translation is CSARDGGTHEQFF.

This clonotype was counted at least ten times. The chain recombines TRBV12-3 or TRBV12-4 with TRBJ2-1; D call uncertain. The V and J ends lost 5 bases and 8 bases respectively, with 7 bases between them. The CDR3 sequence is 11 residues long. The CDR3: CASSPSDEQFF. The DNA of the CDR3 is TGTGCCAGCAGTCCGAGCGATGAGCAGTTCTTC.

This clonotype turned up a few times. The chain uses TRBV7-9 and TRBJ1-3; D is uncertain. The V gene's germline CDR1 is SEHNR and CDR2 FQNEAQ (reference sequence). The CDR3 loop spans 12 amino acids. Trimming stripped 5 bases from V and 4 bases from J, with 6 bases between. The DNA of the CDR3 is TGTGCCAGCAGCGTCGTAGGAAACACCATATATTTT. Amino acids: CASSVVGNTIYF.

This clonotype came up many times. The CDR3 nucleotides read TGTGCCAGCAGCTTAGGCTATAGCGGAAATGAGCAGTTCTTC. It encodes CASSLGYSGNEQFF. The chain combines TRBV7-9 with TRBJ2-1, with a weak D call TRBD2 (6 bases). This CDR3 region has 14 residues. The V gene lost 1 base and the J gene lost 7 bases, with 11 bases spanning the gap. Germline V gene data show CDR1 as SEHNR and CDR2 as FQNEAQ (reference sequence). The whole variable domain, remainder taken from reference TRBV7-9 and TRBJ2-1, is DTGVSQNPRHKITKRGQNVTFRCDPISEHNRLYWYRQTLGQGPEFLTYFQNEAQLEKSRLLSDRFSAERPKGSFSTLEIQRTEQGDSAMYLCASSLGYSGNEQFFGPGTRLTVL.

This clonotype was seen only a few times. CDR3 residues: CAISESLQGRTYEQYF. The CDR3 DNA is TGTGCCATCAGTGAAAGTCTACAGGGCCGGACCTACGAGCAGTACTTC. J is TRBJ2-7 and V is TRBV10-3; a weak D match, TRBD1 (6 bases). CDR1 and CDR2 (germline): ENHRY, SYGVKD. V gave up 3 bases and J gave up 2 bases, with 17 bases separating them. The CDR3 extends over 16 amino acids.

This clonotype came up a few times. This chain connects TRBV25-1 to TRBJ2-6; a possible D gene is TRBD1 (6 bases). With 0 bases removed from V and 4 bases from J, the gap between germline ends came to 10 bases. The CDR3 runs to 16 residues. CDR1 and CDR2 from the germline V gene are MGHDK and SYGVNS. The CDR3, as DNA: TGTGCCAGCAGTGAATATAGGGGGTCGGGGGCCAACGTCCTGACTTTC. Translating it yields CASSEYRGSGANVLTF.

Many counts were recorded for this clonotype. In DNA, the CDR3 is TGTGCCAGCAGCTTAGATCCGGGCGCTGACGAGCAGTACTTC. Its protein product is CASSLDPGADEQYF. The chain uses TRBV7-9 and TRBJ2-7; D not certain. Between the trimmed V and J ends, which lost 1 base and 5 bases, there was a span of 12 bases. Germline values: CDR1 SEHNR, CDR2 FQNEAQ (reference sequence). This CDR3 is 14 amino acids long. Supplemented by reference TRBV7-9 and TRBJ2-7, the full variable domain reads DTGVSQNPRHKITKRGQNVTFRCDPISEHNRLYWYRQTLGQGPEFLTYFQNEAQLEKSRLLSDRFSAERPKGSFSTLEIQRTEQGDSAMYLCASSLDPGADEQYFGPGTRLTVT.

The chain has TRBV10-3 and TRBJ1-1; possibly TRBD1 for D (6 bases). CDR3 size: 14 residues. Per germline, CDR1 ENHRY and CDR2 SYGVKD. The V and J ends lost 11 bases and 0 bases respectively, with 16 bases between them. The DNA of the CDR3 is TGTGCCGTAAAGCAGGGGCTTATGAACACTGAAGCTTTCTTT. This gives the protein CAVKQGLMNTEAFF.

There are a few counts of this clonotype. CDR3 DNA: TGTGCCAGCCTTTACTACCCAGGGAGCACTGAAGCTTTCTTT. Protein: CASLYYPGSTEAFF. The chain carries TRBV7-9 and TRBJ1-1; D possibly corresponds to TRBD1 (5 bases). Germline lookup yields CDR1 SEHNR and CDR2 FQNEAQ (reference sequence). Trimming took off 8 bases at V and 4 bases at J, with 17 bases between the two ends. The CDR3 consists of 14 residues.

Points on this clonotype: At one end the junction does not follow the germline gene, possibly because of a read error. The chain joins TRBV27 to TRBJ1-5; maybe TRBD1 (5 bases). The V gene's germline CDR1 is MNHEY and CDR2 SMNVEV (reference sequence). This CDR3 comprises 13 residues. The CDR3 sequence is CVSSLWGSQPQHF. The CDR3, as DNA: TGTGTCAGCAGTTTATGGGGGTCCCAGCCCCAGCATTTT.

There are a few counts of this clonotype. The chain has TRBV7-9 and TRBJ2-7, with a tentative D call TRBD2 (7 bases). Germline CDR1 reads SEHNR; CDR2 reads FQNEAQ (reference sequence). CDR3 size: 15 residues. V lost 5 bases and J lost 2, with 16 bases in between. The DNA of the CDR3 is TGTGCCAGCAGCCTCACGCGGGGGCCACCCTACGAGCAGTACTTC. Protein: CASSLTRGPPYEQYF. The complete variable domain, with remaining parts taken from reference TRBV7-9 and TRBJ2-7, reads DTGVSQNPRHKITKRGQNVTFRCDPISEHNRLYWYRQTLGQGPEFLTYFQNEAQLEKSRLLSDRFSAERPKGSFSTLEIQRTEQGDSAMYLCASSLTRGPPYEQYFGPGTRLTVT.

V and J are TRBV27 and TRBJ1-5, with a possible D match to TRBD1 (6 bases). The V end was cut by 6 bases, the J end by 3 bases, with 9 bases between. The germline V gene has CDR1 MNHEY and CDR2 SMNVEV (reference sequence). The CDR3 runs to 13 residues. CDR3 residues: CASRGGFNQPQHF. The DNA for the CDR3 is TGTGCCAGCAGAGGGGGTTTCAATCAGCCCCAGCATTTT.

This clonotype was observed at least ten times. This chain joins TRBV20-1 and TRBJ1-2, with 8 bases fitting TRBD1. V lost 0 bases, J lost 3 bases, and 6 bases stayed unmatched. Germline V lookup: CDR1 DFQATT, CDR2 SNEGSKA (reference sequence). The CDR3 spans 15 residues. The CDR3 reads CSARETTGEDYGYTF. CDR3 coding DNA: TGCAGTGCTAGAGAGACGACAGGGGAGGACTATGGCTACACCTTC.

This clonotype was recorded once. V is TRBV7-9 and J is TRBJ1-1, with D perhaps matching TRBD1 (6 bases). The CDR3 is made up of 15 amino acids. Germline loops: CDR1 SEHNR, CDR2 FQNEAQ (reference sequence). V was trimmed by 1 base and J by 3 bases, leaving 12 bases between them. The CDR3 nucleotides read TGTGCCAGCAGCTTAGGACCGACAGGCGACACTGAAGCTTTCTTT. Translating it yields CASSLGPTGDTEAFF.

The genes are TRBV20-1 and TRBJ1-5, with a weak D call TRBD1 (6 bases). CDR3 length: 13 amino acids. The V gene's germline CDR1 is DFQATT and CDR2 SNEGSKA (reference sequence). V dropped 6 bases and J dropped 6 bases, with 15 bases sitting between them. DNA for the CDR3: TGCAGTGCCAAAACAGGGTATAGTCAGCCCCAGCATTTT. Translation: CSAKTGYSQPQHF.

Ten or more counts support this clonotype. The chain uses TRBV6-2 or TRBV6-3 and TRBJ2-3, with 11 bases identical to TRBD2. The V and J ends lost 0 bases and 4 bases, in that order; junction bases with no gene match: 15. The V gene's germline CDR1 is MNHEY and CDR2 SVGEGT. CDR3 length: 20 residues. CDR3 DNA: TGTGCCAGCAGTTACTCGAGTCAGGGGAGACTAGCGGGAATACCAGATACGCAGTATTTT. Encoded protein: CASSYSSQGRLAGIPDTQYF.

The CDR3, as DNA: TGCGCCAGCAGCTATGGGGGACCTAACACAGATACGCAGTATTTT. Encoded protein: CASSYGGPNTDTQYF. The rearrangement links TRBV5-1 to TRBJ2-3; possibly TRBD1 or TRBD2 for D (5 bases each). The germline V gene has CDR1 SGHRS and CDR2 YFSETQ. This CDR3 comprises 15 residues. V was trimmed by 3 bases and J by 2 bases, leaving 13 bases between them.

This clonotype has a handful of counts. The chain carries TRBV6-1 and TRBJ2-3, with D possibly TRBD2 on 6 matching bases. The V end lost 7 bases, the J end lost 4 bases, and 15 bases lay between the germline ends. This CDR3 has 14 residues. Germline V lookup: CDR1 MNHNS, CDR2 SASEGT. CDR3 protein: CASTGGKSADTQYF. As DNA, the CDR3 is TGTGCCAGCACCGGCGGGAAGTCAGCAGATACGCAGTATTTT.

Ten or more counts support this clonotype. The chain combines TRBV5-1 with TRBJ1-3; 9 positions match TRBD1. Unmatched junction bases numbered 11, after V lost 5 bases and J lost 8 bases. The CDR3 is 15 residues long. Germline V gives CDR1 SGHRS, CDR2 YFSETQ. The CDR3 sequence is CASSRTGALADTIYF. The CDR3 DNA follows: TGCGCCAGCAGTCGGACAGGGGCATTGGCGGACACCATATATTTT. Supplemented by reference TRBV5-1 and TRBJ1-3, the full variable domain reads KAGVTQTPRYLIKTRGQQVTLSCSPISGHRSVSWYQQTPGQGLQFLFEYFSETQRNKGNFPGRFSGRQFSNSRSEMNVSTLELGDSALYLCASSRTGALADTIYFGEGSWLTVV.

This sequence joins TRBV3-1 and TRBJ1-5; D might be TRBD1 (5 bases). V lost 1 base and J 7 bases, leaving 14 bases between the germline ends. Germline V CDR1 and CDR2: LGHDT, YNNKEL (reference sequence). CDR3 length: 15 amino acids. CDR3 residues: CASSQGDYLGQPQHF. Written as DNA, the CDR3 is TGTGCCAGCAGCCAAGGGGACTACCTTGGACAGCCCCAGCATTTT. Full variable domain (remainder filled in from reference TRBV3-1 and TRBJ1-5): DTAVSQTPKYLVTQMGNDKSIKCEQNLGHDTMYWYKQDSKKFLKIMFSYNNKELIINETVPNRFSPKSPDKAHLNLHINSLELGDSAVYFCASSQGDYLGQPQHFGDGTRLSIL.

This clonotype was detected ten times or more. V gene TRBV18 combines with J gene TRBJ2-4, with 7 bases that match TRBD1. The junction had 5 bases not matched to a gene; V was cut back by 4 bases and J by 2 bases. In germline, CDR1 is KGHSH, CDR2 LQKENI. CDR3 length: 15 amino acids. In nucleotides, the CDR3 is TGTGCCAGCTCACTCCAGGGGGAATCCAAAAACATTCAGTACTTC. It yields the protein CASSLQGESKNIQYF.

The sample holds a few counts of this clonotype. This chain uses TRBV29-1 with TRBJ1-3, with D maybe TRBD1 (6 bases). Germline CDR1 reads SQVTM; CDR2 reads ANQGSEA. CDR3 length: 14 amino acids. The V gene lost 6 bases and the J gene lost 1 base, with 13 bases spanning the gap. CDR3 amino acids: CSVTTGRSGNTIYF. DNA of the CDR3: TGCAGCGTCACGACAGGACGGTCTGGAAACACCATATATTTT.

This chain links TRBV10-2 with TRBJ1-1, with D hard to call. Between the trimmed V and J ends, which lost 5 bases and 4 bases, there was a span of 14 bases. The CDR3 extends over 14 amino acids. CDR1 and CDR2 (germline): WSHSY, SAAADI. This chain's CDR3 is CASSPTRESTEAFF. DNA of the CDR3: TGCGCCAGCAGTCCCACGCGGGAGAGCACTGAAGCTTTCTTT.

The chain has TRBV7-2 and TRBJ2-3; D is undetermined. Per germline, CDR1 SGHTA and CDR2 FQGNSA. CDR3 length: 13 amino acids. The germline V and J ends were trimmed by 3 bases and 8 bases, with 12 bases remaining between them. Here the CDR3 DNA reads TGTGCCAGCAGCTTGGGTACCGCCGCTACGCAGTATTTT. Its translation: CASSLGTAATQYF.